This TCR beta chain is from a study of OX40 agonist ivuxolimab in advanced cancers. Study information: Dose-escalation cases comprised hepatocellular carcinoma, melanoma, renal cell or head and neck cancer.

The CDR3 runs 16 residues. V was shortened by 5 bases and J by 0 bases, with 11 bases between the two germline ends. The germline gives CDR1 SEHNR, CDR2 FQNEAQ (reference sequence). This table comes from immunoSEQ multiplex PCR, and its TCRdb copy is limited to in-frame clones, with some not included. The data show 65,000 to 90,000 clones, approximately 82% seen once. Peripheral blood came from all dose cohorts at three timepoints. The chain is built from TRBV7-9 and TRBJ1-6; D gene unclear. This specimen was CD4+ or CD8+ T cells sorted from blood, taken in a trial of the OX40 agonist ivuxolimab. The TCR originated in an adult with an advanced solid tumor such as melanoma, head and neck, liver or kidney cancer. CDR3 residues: CASSAHSSSYNSPLHF. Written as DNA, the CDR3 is TGTGCCAGCAGCGCGCACTCGAGCTCCTATAATTCACCCCTCCACTTT.